Listed below are T cell receptor beta chains from one sample, sequenced in a study of early T cells in non-severe SARS-CoV-2 infection. TCRdb re-analysed the 5' RACE reads in MiXCR, keeping a single row per CDR3 protein. Of tens of thousands of distinct CDR3 sequences listed, approximately 6% are singletons. Material: whole blood. These receptors originate from an adult who was a healthcare worker with PCR-confirmed SARS-CoV-2 infection or an uninfected control (not recorded which). Each CDR3 is given with its conserved first and last residue. The D gene is left open where the match is weak. For some rows the clone size is stated as once, few or many, or as a class when expanded; others skip it.

>TRBV18|many|TRBJ2-3|14|.
CASSPVPRRDTQYF
TGTGCCAGCTCACCCGTCCCCCGCAGAGATACGCAGTATTTT
>TRBV20-1|many|TRBJ2-7|13|.
CSARGESSYEQYF
TGCAGTGCTAGAGGCGAGTCCTCCTACGAGCAGTACTTC
>TRBV7-9|many|TRBJ2-5|14|.
CASSGASRRETQYF
TGTGCCAGCTCGGGAGCCAGCCGGAGAGAGACCCAGTACTTC
>TRBV12-3/TRBV12-4|few|TRBJ2-1|12|.
CASSSLDNEQFF
TGTGCCAGCAGTTCTCTCGACAATGAGCAGTTCTTC
>TRBV7-9|.|TRBJ2-3|15|TRBD2
CASSLFGGDADTQYF
TGTGCCAGCAGTCTCTTCGGGGGGGACGCAGATACGCAGTATTTT
>TRBV19|few|TRBJ2-5|12|.
CASSIGGETQYF
TGTGCCAGTAGTATAGGAGGAGAGACCCAGTACTTC
>TRBV6-1|many|TRBJ2-2|16|.
CASSESRGRYTGELFF
TGTGCCAGCAGTGAAAGCAGGGGACGGTATACCGGGGAGCTGTTTTTT
>TRBV4-1|many|TRBJ2-5|13|TRBD1
CASSRGTAETQYF
TGCGCCAGCAGCCGGGGGACAGCAGAGACCCAGTACTTC
>TRBV20-1|many|TRBJ2-7|16|TRBD2
CSARDPLGTTPYEQYF
TGCAGTGCTAGAGATCCGCTAGGGACTACGCCCTACGAGCAGTACTTC
>TRBV4-1|.|TRBJ2-7|14|TRBD2
CASSQGRLAGEQYF
TGCGCCAGCAGCCAAGGGCGACTAGCGGGTGAGCAGTACTTC
>TRBV7-9|many|TRBJ1-1|15|TRBD1
CASRSLGQGNAEVFF
TGTGCCAGCAGGTCATTGGGACAGGGAAACGCTGAAGTTTTCTTT
>TRBV6-1|many|TRBJ2-1|14|.
CASSFIGPYNEQFF
TGTGCCAGCAGTTTTATTGGGCCGTACAATGAGCAGTTCTTC
>TRBV18|many|TRBJ2-6|18|.
CASSPLGTTRAGANVLTF
TGTGCCAGCTCACCACTGGGGACAACAAGGGCCGGGGCCAACGTCCTGACTTTC
>TRBV11-2|few|TRBJ2-5|10|.
CASGEETQYF
TGTGCCAGCGGGGAAGAGACCCAGTACTTC
>TRBV28|once|TRBJ2-2|14|TRBD2
CASSYGRTSGELFF
TGTGCCAGCAGTTACGGGAGGACCTCCGGGGAGCTGTTTTTT
>TRBV19|.|TRBJ1-5|16|.
CASSIWGQNSNQPQHF
TGTGCCAGTAGTATTTGGGGGCAGAATAGCAATCAGCCCCAGCATTTT
>TRBV28|.|TRBJ2-1|17|TRBD2
CASSLWAGGTSYNEQFF
TGTGCCAGCAGTTTATGGGCGGGAGGTACCTCCTACAATGAGCAGTTCTTC
>TRBV4-1|.|TRBJ2-3|18|.
CASSQEDLKYLQADTQYF
TGCGCCAGCAGCCAAGAAGATCTAAAGTACCTCCAGGCAGATACGCAGTATTTT
>TRBV7-9|.|TRBJ2-3|16|.
CASSFSGGGPTDTQYF
TGTGCCAGCAGCTTTAGCGGAGGAGGTCCCACAGATACGCAGTATTTT
>TRBV19|.|TRBJ2-7|16|TRBD2
CASSPWTSGRAYEQYF
TGTGCCAGTAGTCCATGGACTAGCGGGAGGGCCTACGAGCAGTACTTC
>TRBV6-5|many|TRBJ2-1|16|TRBD2
CASSYSLSGRGDEQFF
TGTGCCAGCAGTTACTCGCTTAGCGGGAGGGGGGATGAGCAGTTCTTC
>TRBV7-7|few|TRBJ2-2|15|TRBD1
CASSLGTGGSGELFF
TGTGCCAGCAGCTTAGGGACAGGGGGCTCCGGGGAGCTGTTTTTT
>TRBV20-1|many|TRBJ2-7|15|TRBD2
CSARDGASGSYEQYF
TGCAGTGCTAGAGATGGGGCTAGCGGGAGCTACGAGCAGTACTTC
>TRBV12-3/TRBV12-4|.|TRBJ2-1|13|.
CASRGLPSNEQFF
TGTGCCAGCCGGGGACTTCCCAGCAATGAGCAGTTCTTC
>TRBV27|.|TRBJ2-2|12|.
CASSFGSGELFF
TGTGCCAGCAGTTTCGGGTCTGGGGAGCTGTTTTTT
>TRBV11-2|many|TRBJ1-4|15|.
CASSLDSTSREKLFF
TGTGCCAGCAGCTTAGATAGTACTTCGCGTGAAAAACTGTTTTTT
>TRBV4-1|.|TRBJ1-5|14|.
CASSQGPRDQPQHF
TGCGCCAGCAGCCAAGGCCCAAGGGATCAGCCCCAGCATTTT
>TRBV6-5|many|TRBJ1-1|14|.
CASRLQGRTLVAFF
TGTGCCAGCAGATTACAGGGACGAACACTAGTAGCTTTCTTT
>TRBV20-1|few|TRBJ1-4|13|TRBD1
CSAGGTGNEKLFF
TGCAGTGCTGGAGGGACAGGGAATGAAAAACTGTTTTTT